What follows is one T cell receptor (beta chain) and its context. The target antigen is unknown. The source of the sample is a study of T-cell memory formation after mild COVID-19. Study results and caveats: Later expanders leaned CD4+, whereas clones that contracted between day 15 and 85 were balanced CD4/CD8.

TCRdb recomputed calls from the 5' RACE reads with MiXCR, one row per CDR3 protein. The sample has 550,000 to 700,000 distinct CDR3 sequences; around a sixth are singletons. The clonotype comes from an adult woman who had mild COVID-19 (a few samples of this study predate the infection). Cell type and time point are not known. The sample was PBMCs or a T cell subset sorted from them (not recorded which).

The CDR3 spells CASSSTGTGTNEQFF. The CDR3 nucleotides are TGTGCCAGCAGTTCAACCGGGACAGGGACCAATGAGCAGTTCTTC. The rearrangement uses TRBV7-9 and TRBJ2-1, with 9 bases fitting TRBD1. Per germline, CDR1 SEHNR and CDR2 FQNEAQ (reference sequence). The CDR3 runs to 15 residues. V was clipped by 6 bases and J by 6 bases; unmatched bases: 9.